This T cell receptor (beta chain) was sequenced in a study of blood T cell repertoires in COVID-19. Authors' analysis steps: From reference gene primer amplification, estimates of nucleated cell counts were derived. Using immunoSEQ multiplex PCR, the repertoire was profiled, and TCRdb retains in-frame clones only, with some absent. V and J calls and clone size are given by that table; D and trimming were obtained from the DNA. The repertoire holds around 130,000 clones, with approximately 80% as singletons. Between the trimmed V and J ends, which lost 2 bases and 0 bases, there was a span of 9 bases. Per the germline V gene, CDR1 is SGDLS and CDR2 is YYNGEE. There are 15 residues in the CDR3.

This chain connects TRBV9 to TRBJ2-1; a weak D match, TRBD2 (5 bases). Sequencing was performed on peripheral blood. The receptor's source is a middle-aged man with active or convalescent COVID-19. The CDR3 region is CASSVSGFSYNEQFF. CDR3 DNA sequence: TGTGCCAGCAGCGTCAGCGGTTTCTCCTACAATGAGCAGTTCTTC.